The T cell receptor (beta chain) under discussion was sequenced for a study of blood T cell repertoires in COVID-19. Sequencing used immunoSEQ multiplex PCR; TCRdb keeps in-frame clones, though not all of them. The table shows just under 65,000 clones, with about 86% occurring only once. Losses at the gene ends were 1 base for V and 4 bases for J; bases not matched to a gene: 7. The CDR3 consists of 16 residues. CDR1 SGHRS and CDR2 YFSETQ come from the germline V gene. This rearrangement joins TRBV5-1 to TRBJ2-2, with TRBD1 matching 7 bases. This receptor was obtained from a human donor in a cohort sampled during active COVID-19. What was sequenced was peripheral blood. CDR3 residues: CASSLRGQSPTGELFF. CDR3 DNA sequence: TGCGCCAGCAGCTTGAGGGGACAGAGCCCCACCGGGGAGCTGTTTTTT.